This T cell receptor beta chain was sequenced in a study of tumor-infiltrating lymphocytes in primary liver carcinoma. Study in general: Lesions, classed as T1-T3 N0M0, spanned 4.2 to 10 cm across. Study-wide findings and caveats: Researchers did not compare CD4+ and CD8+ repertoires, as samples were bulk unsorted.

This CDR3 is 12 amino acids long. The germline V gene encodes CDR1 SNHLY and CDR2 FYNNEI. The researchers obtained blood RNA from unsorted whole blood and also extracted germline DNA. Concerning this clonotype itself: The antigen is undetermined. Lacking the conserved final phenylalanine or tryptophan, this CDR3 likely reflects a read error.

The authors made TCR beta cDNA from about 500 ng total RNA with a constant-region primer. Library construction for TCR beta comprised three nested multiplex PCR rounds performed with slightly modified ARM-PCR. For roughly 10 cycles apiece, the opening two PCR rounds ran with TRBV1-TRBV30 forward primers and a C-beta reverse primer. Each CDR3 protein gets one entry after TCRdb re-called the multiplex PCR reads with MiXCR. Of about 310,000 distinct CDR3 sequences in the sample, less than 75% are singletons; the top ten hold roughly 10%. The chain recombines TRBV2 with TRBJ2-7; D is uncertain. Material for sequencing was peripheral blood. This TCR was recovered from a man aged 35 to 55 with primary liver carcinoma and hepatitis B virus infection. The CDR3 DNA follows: TGTGCCATCAGTGCGTACAGCTACGAGCAGTACTTG. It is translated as CAISAYSYEQYL.